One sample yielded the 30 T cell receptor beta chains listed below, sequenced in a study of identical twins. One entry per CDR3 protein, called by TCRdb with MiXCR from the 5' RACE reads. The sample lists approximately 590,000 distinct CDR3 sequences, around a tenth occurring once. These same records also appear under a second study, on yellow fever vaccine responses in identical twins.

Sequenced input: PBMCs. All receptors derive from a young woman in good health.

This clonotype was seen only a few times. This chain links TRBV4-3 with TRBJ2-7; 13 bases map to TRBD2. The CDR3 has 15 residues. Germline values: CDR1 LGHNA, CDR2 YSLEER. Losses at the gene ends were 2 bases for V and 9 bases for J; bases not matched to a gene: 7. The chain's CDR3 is CASSQITSGRAWQYF. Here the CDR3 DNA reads TGCGCCAGCAGCCAAATTACTAGCGGGAGGGCCTGGCAGTACTTC.

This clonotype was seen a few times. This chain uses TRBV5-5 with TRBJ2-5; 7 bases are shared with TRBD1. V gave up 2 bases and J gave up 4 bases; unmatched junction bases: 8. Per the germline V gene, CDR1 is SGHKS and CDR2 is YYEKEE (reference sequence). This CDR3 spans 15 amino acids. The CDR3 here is CASSFPGKGAETQYF. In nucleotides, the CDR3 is TGTGCCAGCAGCTTCCCCGGGAAGGGGGCAGAGACCCAGTACTTC.

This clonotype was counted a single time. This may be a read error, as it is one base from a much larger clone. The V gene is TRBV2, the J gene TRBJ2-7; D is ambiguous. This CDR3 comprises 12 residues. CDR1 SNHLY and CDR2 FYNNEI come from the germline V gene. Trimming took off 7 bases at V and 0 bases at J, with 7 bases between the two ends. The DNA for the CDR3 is TGTGCCAGCATCCAGAGCTCCTACGAGCAGTACTTC. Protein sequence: CASIQSSYEQYF. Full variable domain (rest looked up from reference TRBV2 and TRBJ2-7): EPEVTQTPSHQVTQMGQEVILRCVPISNHLYFYWYRQILGQKVEFLVSFYNNEISEKSEIFDDQFSVERPDGSNFTLKIRSTKLEDSAMYFCASIQSSYEQYFGPGTRLTVT.

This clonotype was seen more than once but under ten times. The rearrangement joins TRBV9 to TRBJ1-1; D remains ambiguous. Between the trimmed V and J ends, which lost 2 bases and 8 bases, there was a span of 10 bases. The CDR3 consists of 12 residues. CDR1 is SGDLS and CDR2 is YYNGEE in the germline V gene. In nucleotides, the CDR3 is TGTGCCAGCAGCGTCTCGGACGGGGAAGCTTTCTTT. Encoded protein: CASSVSDGEAFF. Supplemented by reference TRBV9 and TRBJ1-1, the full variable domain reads DSGVTQTPKHLITATGQRVTLRCSPRSGDLSVYWYQQSLDQGLQFLIQYYNGEERAKGNILERFSAQQFPDLHSELNLSSLELGDSALYFCASSVSDGEAFFGQGTRLTVV.

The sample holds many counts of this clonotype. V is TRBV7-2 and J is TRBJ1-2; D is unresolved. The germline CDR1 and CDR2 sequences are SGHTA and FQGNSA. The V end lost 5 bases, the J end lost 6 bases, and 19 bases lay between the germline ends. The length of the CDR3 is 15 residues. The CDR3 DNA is TGTGCCAGCAGCCCTGGGCCGGGAGTCATGGATGGCTACACCTTC. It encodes CASSPGPGVMDGYTF.

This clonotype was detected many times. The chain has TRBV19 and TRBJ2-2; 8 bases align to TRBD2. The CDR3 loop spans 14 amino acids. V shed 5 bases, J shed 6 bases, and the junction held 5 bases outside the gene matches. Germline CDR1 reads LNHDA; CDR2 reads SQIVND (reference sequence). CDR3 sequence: CASSPTGGPGELFF. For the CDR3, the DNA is TGTGCCAGTAGTCCCACGGGGGGGCCCGGGGAGCTGTTTTTT.

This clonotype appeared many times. This CDR3 reads CASSPPSSIGRNEQFF. CDR3 DNA: TGTGCCAGCAGTCCCCCCTCTAGTATAGGTCGCAATGAGCAGTTCTTC. The chain employs TRBV28 and TRBJ2-1; no clear D gene. Trimming took off 5 bases at V and 6 bases at J, with 20 bases between the two ends. Germline V gives CDR1 MDHEN, CDR2 SYDVKM. This CDR3 comprises 16 residues. Complete variable domain (other parts from reference TRBV28 and TRBJ2-1): DVKVTQSSRYLVKRTGEKVFLECVQDMDHENMFWYRQDPGLGLRLIYFSYDVKMKEKGDIPEGYSVSREKKERFSLILESASTNQTSMYLCASSPPSSIGRNEQFFGPGTRLTVL.

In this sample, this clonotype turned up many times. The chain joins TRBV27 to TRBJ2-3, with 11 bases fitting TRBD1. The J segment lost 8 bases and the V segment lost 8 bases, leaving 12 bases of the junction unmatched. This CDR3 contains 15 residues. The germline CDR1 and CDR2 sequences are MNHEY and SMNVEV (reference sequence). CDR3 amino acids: CASCRDRGVQSTQYF. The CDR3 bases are TGTGCCAGCTGCCGGGACAGGGGGGTTCAGAGTACGCAGTATTTT.

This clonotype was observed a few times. The CDR3 DNA reads TGTGCCAGCAGCCTGGGGTGGTCCCAGAACACCGGGGAGCTGTTTTTT. As protein: CASSLGWSQNTGELFF. V usage is TRBV7-3 and J usage is TRBJ2-2; unclear D gene. V was cut by 5 bases and J by 1 base, with 14 bases left in between. CDR3 size: 16 residues. Germline values: CDR1 SGHTA, CDR2 FQGTGA.

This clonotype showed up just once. The CDR3 sequence: CATSDNKGLGIEQFF. Written as DNA, the CDR3 is TGTGCCACCAGTGATAATAAGGGCCTGGGGATCGAGCAGTTCTTC. This chain links TRBV24-1 with TRBJ2-1; D is unclear. V lost 3 bases and J lost 10, with 18 bases in between. The CDR3 length is 15 residues. The germline V gene has CDR1 KGHDR and CDR2 SFDVKD.

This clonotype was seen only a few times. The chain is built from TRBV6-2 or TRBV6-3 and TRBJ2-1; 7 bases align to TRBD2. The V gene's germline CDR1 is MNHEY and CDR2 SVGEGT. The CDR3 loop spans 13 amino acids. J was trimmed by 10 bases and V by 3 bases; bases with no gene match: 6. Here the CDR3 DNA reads TGTGCCAGCAGTTATGGGCTAGCGGTCGAGCAGTTCTTC. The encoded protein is CASSYGLAVEQFF.

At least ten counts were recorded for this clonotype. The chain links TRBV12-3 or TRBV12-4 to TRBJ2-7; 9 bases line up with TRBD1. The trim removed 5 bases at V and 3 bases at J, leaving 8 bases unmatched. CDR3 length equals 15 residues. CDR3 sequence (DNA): TGTGCCAGCAGTCCCCGGACAGGGGATGACTACGAGCAGTACTTC. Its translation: CASSPRTGDDYEQYF.

In DNA form, the CDR3 reads TGTGCCAGCAGACGTAGCGGGGTGACCGGGGAGCTGTTTTTT. Protein product: CASRRSGVTGELFF. V is TRBV7-3 and J is TRBJ2-2; TRBD2 matches at 8 bases. J was trimmed by 5 bases and V by 6 bases; bases with no gene match: 5. Per germline, CDR1 SGHTA and CDR2 FQGTGA. This CDR3 is built from 14 residues. The full variable domain, completed using reference TRBV7-3 and TRBJ2-2, is GAGVSQTPSNKVTEKGKYVELRCDPISGHTALYWYRQSLGQGPEFLIYFQGTGAADDSGLPNDRFFAVRPEGSVSTLKIQRTERGDSAVYLCASRRSGVTGELFFGEGSRLTVL.

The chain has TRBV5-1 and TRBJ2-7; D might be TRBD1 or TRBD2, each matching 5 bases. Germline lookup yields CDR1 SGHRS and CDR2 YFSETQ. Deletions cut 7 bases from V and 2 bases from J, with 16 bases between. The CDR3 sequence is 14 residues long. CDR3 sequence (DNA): TGCGCCAGCCAAAACCGGGACGGCGCCTACGAGCAGTACTTC. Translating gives CASQNRDGAYEQYF.

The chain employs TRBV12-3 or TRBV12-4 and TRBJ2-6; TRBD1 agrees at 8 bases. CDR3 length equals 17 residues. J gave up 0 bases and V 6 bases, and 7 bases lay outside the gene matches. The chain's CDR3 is CASSRGRLGSGANVLTF. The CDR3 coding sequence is TGTGCCAGCAGCAGGGGGCGGCTAGGCTCTGGGGCCAACGTCCTGACTTTC.

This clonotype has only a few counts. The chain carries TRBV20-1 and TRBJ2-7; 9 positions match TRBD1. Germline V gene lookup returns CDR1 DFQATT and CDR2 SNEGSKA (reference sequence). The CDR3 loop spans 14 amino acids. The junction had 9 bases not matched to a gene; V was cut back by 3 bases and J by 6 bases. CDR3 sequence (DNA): TGCAGTGCTAGCTCCGGACAGGGGCGCTCCGAGCAGTACTTC. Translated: CSASSGQGRSEQYF.

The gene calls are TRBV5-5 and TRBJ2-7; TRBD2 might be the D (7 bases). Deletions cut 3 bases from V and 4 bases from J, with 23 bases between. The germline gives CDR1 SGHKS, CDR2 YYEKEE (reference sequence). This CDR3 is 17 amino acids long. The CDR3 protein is CASSSGLGGGGRYEQYF. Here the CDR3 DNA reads TGTGCCAGCAGCTCGGGGCTTGGAGGGGGGGGAAGGTACGAGCAGTACTTC.

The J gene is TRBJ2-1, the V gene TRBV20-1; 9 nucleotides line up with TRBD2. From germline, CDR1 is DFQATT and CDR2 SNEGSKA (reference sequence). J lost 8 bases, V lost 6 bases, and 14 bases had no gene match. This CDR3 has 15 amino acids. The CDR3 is CSANPAGGKVDEQFF. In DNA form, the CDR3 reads TGCAGTGCAAACCCTGCGGGGGGGAAAGTCGATGAGCAGTTCTTC.

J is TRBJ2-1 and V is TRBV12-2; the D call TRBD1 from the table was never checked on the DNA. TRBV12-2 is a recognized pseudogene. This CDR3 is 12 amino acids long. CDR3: CASYRASNEQFF. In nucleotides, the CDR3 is TGTGCAAGTTACAGGGCCAGCAATGAGCAGTTCTTC.

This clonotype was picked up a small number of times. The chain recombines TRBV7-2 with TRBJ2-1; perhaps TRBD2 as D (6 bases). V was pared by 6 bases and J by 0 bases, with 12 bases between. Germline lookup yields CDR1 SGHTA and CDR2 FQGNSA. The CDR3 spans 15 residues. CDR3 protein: CASSRAGDSYNEQFF. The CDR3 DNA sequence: TGTGCCAGCAGTCGAGCGGGTGACTCCTACAATGAGCAGTTCTTC.

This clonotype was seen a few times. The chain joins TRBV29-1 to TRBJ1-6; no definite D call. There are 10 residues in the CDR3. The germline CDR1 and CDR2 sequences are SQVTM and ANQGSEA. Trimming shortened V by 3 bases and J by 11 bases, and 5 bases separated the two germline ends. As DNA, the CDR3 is TGCAGCGTTGACCTTCCACCCCTCCACTTT. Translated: CSVDLPPLHF.

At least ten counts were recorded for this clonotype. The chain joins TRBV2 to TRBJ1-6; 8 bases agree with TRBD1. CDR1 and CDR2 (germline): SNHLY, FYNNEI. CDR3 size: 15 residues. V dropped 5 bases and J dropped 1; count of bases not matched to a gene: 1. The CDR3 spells CASSTGGSYNSPLHF. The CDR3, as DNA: TGTGCCAGCAGTACAGGGGGTTCCTATAATTCACCCCTCCACTTT.

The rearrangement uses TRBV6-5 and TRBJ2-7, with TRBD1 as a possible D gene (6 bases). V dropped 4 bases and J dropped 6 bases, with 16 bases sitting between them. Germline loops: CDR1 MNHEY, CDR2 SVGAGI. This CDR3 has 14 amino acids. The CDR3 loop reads CASSFTRGSGEQYF. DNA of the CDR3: TGTGCCAGCAGTTTTACCAGGGGTTCAGGCGAGCAGTACTTC.

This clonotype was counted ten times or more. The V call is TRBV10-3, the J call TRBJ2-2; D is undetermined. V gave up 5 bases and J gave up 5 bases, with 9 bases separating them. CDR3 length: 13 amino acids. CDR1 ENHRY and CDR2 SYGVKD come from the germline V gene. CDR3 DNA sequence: TGTGCCATCAGTTGGGGATTAACCGGGGAGCTGTTTTTT. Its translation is CAISWGLTGELFF.

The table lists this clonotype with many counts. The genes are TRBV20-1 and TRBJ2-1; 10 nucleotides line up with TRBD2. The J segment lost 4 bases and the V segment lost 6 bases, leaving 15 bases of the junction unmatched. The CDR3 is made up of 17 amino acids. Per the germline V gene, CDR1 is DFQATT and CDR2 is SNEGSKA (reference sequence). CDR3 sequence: CSAAFSLAGVLYNEQFF. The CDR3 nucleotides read TGCAGTGCAGCCTTTAGTCTAGCGGGAGTCCTTTACAATGAGCAGTTCTTC.

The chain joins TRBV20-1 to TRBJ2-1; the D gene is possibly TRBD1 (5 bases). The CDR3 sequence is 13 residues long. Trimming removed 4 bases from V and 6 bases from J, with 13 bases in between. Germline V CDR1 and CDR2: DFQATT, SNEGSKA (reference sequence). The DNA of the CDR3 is TGCAGTGCTACAGGGTTGAGGTCCAATGAGCAGTTCTTC. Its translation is CSATGLRSNEQFF.

The DNA of the CDR3 is TGCAGCGCCAAGGAGGGTATTGGAGCCTGCGAGCAGTACTTC. Translated: CSAKEGIGACEQYF. This chain connects TRBV29-1 to TRBJ2-7; the D gene is possibly TRBD2 (6 bases). Germline CDR1 is SQVTM and CDR2 is ANQGSEA. The CDR3 is 14 residues long. Trimming pared 7 bases from V and 6 bases from J, leaving 22 bases between.

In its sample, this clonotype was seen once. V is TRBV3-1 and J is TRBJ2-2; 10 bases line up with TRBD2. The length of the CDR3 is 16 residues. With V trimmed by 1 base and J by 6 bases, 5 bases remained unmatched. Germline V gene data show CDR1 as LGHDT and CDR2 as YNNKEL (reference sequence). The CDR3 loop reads CASSQVEAGGPGELFF. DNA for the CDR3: TGTGCCAGCAGCCAAGTCGAAGCGGGGGGGCCCGGGGAGCTGTTTTTT.

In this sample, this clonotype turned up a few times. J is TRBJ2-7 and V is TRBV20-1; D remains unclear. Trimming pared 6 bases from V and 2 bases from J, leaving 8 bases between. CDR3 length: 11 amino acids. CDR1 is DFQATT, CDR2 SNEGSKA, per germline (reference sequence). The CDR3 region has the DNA TGCAGTGCCCAAACCACCTACGAGCAGTACTTC. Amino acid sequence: CSAQTTYEQYF.

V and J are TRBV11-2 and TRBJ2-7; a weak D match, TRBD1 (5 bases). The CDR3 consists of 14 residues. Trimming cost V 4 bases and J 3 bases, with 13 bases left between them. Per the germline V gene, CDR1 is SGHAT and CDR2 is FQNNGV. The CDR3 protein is CASSWGPYNYEQYF. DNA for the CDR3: TGTGCCAGCAGCTGGGGCCCATATAACTACGAGCAGTACTTC.